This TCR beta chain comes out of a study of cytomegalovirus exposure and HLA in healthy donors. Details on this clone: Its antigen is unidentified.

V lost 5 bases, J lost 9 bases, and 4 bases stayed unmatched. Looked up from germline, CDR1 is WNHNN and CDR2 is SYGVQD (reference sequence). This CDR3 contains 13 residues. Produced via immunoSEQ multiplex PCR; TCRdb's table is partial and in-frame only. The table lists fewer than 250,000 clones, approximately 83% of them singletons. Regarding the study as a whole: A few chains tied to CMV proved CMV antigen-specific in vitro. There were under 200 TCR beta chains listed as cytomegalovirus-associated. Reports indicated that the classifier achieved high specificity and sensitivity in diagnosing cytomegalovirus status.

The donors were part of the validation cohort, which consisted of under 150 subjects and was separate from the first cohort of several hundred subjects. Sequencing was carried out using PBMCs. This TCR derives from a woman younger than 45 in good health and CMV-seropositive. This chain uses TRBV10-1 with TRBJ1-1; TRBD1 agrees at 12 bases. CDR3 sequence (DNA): TGCGCCAGCAGTCCGGGACAGGGGGCTAAAGCTTTCTTT. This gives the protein CASSPGQGAKAFF.